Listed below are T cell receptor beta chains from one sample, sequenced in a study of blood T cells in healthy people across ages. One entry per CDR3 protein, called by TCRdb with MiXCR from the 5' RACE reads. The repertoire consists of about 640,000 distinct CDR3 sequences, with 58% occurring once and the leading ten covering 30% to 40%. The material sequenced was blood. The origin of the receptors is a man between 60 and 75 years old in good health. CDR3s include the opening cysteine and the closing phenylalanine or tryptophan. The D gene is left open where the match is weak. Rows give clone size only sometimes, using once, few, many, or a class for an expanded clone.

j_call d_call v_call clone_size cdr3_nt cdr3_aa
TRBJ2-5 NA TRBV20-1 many TGCAGGGCCTCTGATGGGTCTACCCAGTACTTC CRASDGSTQYF
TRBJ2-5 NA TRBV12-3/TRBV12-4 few TGTGCCAGCAGACCCGACTCGATCCAAGAGACCCAGTACTTC CASRPDSIQETQYF
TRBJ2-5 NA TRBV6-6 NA TGTGCCAGCAGGGCCAGCATCCAAGAGACCCAGTACTTC CASRASIQETQYF
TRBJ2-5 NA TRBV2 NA TGTGCCAGCACCGGGGCCCAGGAGACCCAGTACTTC CASTGAQETQYF
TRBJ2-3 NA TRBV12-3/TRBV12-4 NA TGTGCCAGCAGTCGATTGAGGGTAGATACGCGGTATTTT CASSRLRVDTRYF
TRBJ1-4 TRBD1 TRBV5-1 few TGCGCCAGCAGGGGACAGGCAACTAATGAAAAACTGTTTTTT CASRGQATNEKLFF
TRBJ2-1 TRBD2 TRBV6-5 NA TGTGCCAGCAGAACCACTAGCGGGGGCCTGCAGTTCTTC CASRTTSGGLQFF
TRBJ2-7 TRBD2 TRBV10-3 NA TGTGCCATTGGGACTAGCGGTCCCTACGAGCAGTACTTC CAIGTSGPYEQYF
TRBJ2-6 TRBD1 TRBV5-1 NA TGCGCCAGCAAGGACAGGGCTGCTGGGGCCAACGTCCTGACTTTC CASKDRAAGANVLTF
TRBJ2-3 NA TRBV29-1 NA TGCAGCGTTGCCAAAGGTCTGGGATACAGTGCAGATACGCAGTATTTT CSVAKGLGYSADTQYF
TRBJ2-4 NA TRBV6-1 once TGTGCCGTACGAGAGGGGGGGCGCTTGGTCAAAAACATTCAGTACTTC CAVREGGRLVKNIQYF
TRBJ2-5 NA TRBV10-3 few TGTGCCATCAGAGGGGGGACGGAGACCCAGTACTTC CAIRGGTETQYF
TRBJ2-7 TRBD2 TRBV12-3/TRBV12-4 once TGTGCCAGCAGCCGGAGCGGGGCCTCCTACGAGCAGTACTTC CASSRSGASYEQYF
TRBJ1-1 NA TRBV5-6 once TGTGCCAGCAGCTTTAGGCCGGACACTGAAGCTTTCTTT CASSFRPDTEAFF
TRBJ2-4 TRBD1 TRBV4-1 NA TGCGCCAGCAGCCAAGATGACAGGGGGCGTGGGAGCGTCAAAAACATTCAGTACTTC CASSQDDRGRGSVKNIQYF
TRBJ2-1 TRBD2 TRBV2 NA TGTGCCAGCATCACAAGCGGGGGCTCCTACAATGAGCAGTTCTTC CASITSGGSYNEQFF
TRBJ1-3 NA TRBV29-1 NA TGCAGCGGGGGCAGCTCTGGAAACACCATATATTTT CSGGSSGNTIYF
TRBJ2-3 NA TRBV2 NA TGTGCCAGCAGTGAAAGGCAGCTACGCACAGATACGCAGTATTTT CASSERQLRTDTQYF
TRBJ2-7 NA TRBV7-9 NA TGTGCCAGCAGTTCCGACCGGAGGGAGCAGTACTTC CASSSDRREQYF
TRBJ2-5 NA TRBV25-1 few TGTGCCAGCAGTGGACAGTTTTCAAGAGACCAGGGGACCCAGTACTTC CASSGQFSRDQGTQYF
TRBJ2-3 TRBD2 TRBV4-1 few TGCGCCAGCAGCCAAGAGGGGACTAGCGCAGATACGCAGTATTTT CASSQEGTSADTQYF
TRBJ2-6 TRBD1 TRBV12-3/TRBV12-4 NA TGTGCCAGCAGTCTCGTCAGGGGGCTGATTCTTCCTGGGGCCAACGTCCTGACTTTC CASSLVRGLILPGANVLTF
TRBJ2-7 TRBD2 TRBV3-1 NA TGTGCCAGCAGCGCCCAGACTAGCGGGTGCTCCTACGAGCAGTACTTC CASSAQTSGCSYEQYF
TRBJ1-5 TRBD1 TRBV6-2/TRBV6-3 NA TGTGCCAGCAGTAAGACAGGGGTCGATCAGCCCCAGCATTTT CASSKTGVDQPQHF
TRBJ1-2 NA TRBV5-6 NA TGTGCCAGCAGCTTGTGGGCCCTGGGGGACTATGGCTACACCTTC CASSLWALGDYGYTF
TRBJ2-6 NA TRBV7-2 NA TGTGCCAACAGCTTAGGCGCCTCTGGGGCCAACGTCCTGACTTTC CANSLGASGANVLTF
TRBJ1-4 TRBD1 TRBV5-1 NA TGCGCCAGCAGCCCCGGACGACAGGGCGGGTTGTATGAAAAACTGTTTTTT CASSPGRQGGLYEKLFF
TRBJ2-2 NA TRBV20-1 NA TGCAGTGCTAGTGGGGGAAGGGGCACCGGGGAGCTGTTTTTT CSASGGRGTGELFF
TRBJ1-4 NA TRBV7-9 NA TGTGCCAGCAGCTTGGTGACAACTAATGAAAAACTGTTTTTT CASSLVTTNEKLFF
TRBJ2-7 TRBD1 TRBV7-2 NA TGTGCCAGCAGCGTCCTGGGACAGGGGGTCAACGAGCAGTACTTC CASSVLGQGVNEQYF
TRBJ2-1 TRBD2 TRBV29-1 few TGCAGCGTTGGTACGGTTGGGCGGGGGGGAGCCCGTCACTTCAATGAGCAGTTCTTC CSVGTVGRGGARHFNEQFF
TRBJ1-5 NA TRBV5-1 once TGCGCCAGCAGCTTAATCGGGGGGCATAGCAATCAGCCCCAGCATTTT CASSLIGGHSNQPQHF
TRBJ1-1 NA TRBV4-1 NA TGCGCCAGCAGCCAAGGGGACATCAGGGAGGACACTGAAGCTTTCTTT CASSQGDIREDTEAFF
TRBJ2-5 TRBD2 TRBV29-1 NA TGCAGCGTTGGGGTCCAGCGGGGGCCCCAAGAGACCCAGTACTTC CSVGVQRGPQETQYF
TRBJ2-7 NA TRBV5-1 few TGCGCCAGCAGCCCTCGTCAGGGGGGACTCTACGAGCAGTACTTC CASSPRQGGLYEQYF
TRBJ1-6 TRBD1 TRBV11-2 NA TGTGCCAGCAGCCCAATTACAGGGGGAGAGTCACCCCTCCACTTT CASSPITGGESPLHF
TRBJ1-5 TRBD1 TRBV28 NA TGTGCCACCACGACAGGGGGGGATTATCAGCCCCAGCATTTT CATTTGGDYQPQHF
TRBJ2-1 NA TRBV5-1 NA TGCGCCAGCAGCCCGGCGGACCGAGATTACAATGAGCAGTTCTTC CASSPADRDYNEQFF
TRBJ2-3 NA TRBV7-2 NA TGTGCCAGCAGCCAAACTACGAATACGCAGTATTTT CASSQTTNTQYF
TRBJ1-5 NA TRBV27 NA TGTGCCAGCAGTTTCCTACCGCAGCCTAATCAGCCCCAGCATTTT CASSFLPQPNQPQHF
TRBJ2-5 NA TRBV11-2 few TGTGCCAGCAGATCCACCGGGACCCCCGGAGAGACCCAGTACTTC CASRSTGTPGETQYF
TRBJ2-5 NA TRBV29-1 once TGCAGCGTTGTAGGGTTTGGTTTTCAGACCCAGTACTTC CSVVGFGFQTQYF
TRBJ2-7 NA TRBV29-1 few TGCAGCGTTGAACCACAGGGATCCTACGAGCAGTACTTC CSVEPQGSYEQYF
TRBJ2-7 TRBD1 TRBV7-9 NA TGTGCCAGCAGCTATTCGAGGACAGGGGGCGGTTGGGAGCAGTACTTC CASSYSRTGGGWEQYF
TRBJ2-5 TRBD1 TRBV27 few TGTGCCAGCAGTTCAGCCGGGACAGGGGTCCGGGAGACCCAGTACTTC CASSSAGTGVRETQYF
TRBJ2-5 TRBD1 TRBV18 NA TGTGCCAGCTCACCACGGACAGGGGGGAACCAAGAGACCCAGTACTTC CASSPRTGGNQETQYF
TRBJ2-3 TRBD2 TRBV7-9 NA TGTGCCAGCAGCCCGACTAGCGGGGCAGATACGCAGTATTTT CASSPTSGADTQYF
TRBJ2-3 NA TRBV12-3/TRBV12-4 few TGTGCCAGCAAATGGACAAGGGTGAGGTCAGATACGCAGTATTTT CASKWTRVRSDTQYF
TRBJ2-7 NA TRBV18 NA TGTGCCAGCTCACCTGCGGGGAGTAGCGACGAGCAGTACTTC CASSPAGSSDEQYF
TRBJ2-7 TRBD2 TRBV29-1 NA TGCAGCGTTCGTAGCGGGGGCCGACGCTACGAGCAGTACTTC CSVRSGGRRYEQYF
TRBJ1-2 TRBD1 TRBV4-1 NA TGCGCCAGCAGCCAAGATTTACAGGGGGCATTTGGGTATGGCTACACCTTC CASSQDLQGAFGYGYTF
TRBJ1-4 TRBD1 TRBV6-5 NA TGTGCCATCGGACAGGGGCGTCGTGAAAAACTGTTTTTT CAIGQGRREKLFF
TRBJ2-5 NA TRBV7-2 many TGTGCCAGCAGCTCTGGACAGTCTCGAGAGACCCAGTACTTC CASSSGQSRETQYF